Sequencing of this TCR beta chain was carried out in a study of CD8 T cells in Susac syndrome. Findings and limits, study-wide: Across the total CD8+ repertoires, sixteen Susac-specific public clones were found. The CD8+ TEMRA repertoires yielded about 5 such clones. In Susac syndrome, CD8+ expansion was highest in TEMRA and active disease.

The CDR3 runs 14 residues. The germline gives CDR1 SEHNR, CDR2 FQNEAQ (reference sequence). J was trimmed by 5 bases and V by 6 bases; bases with no gene match: 9. cDNA came from around 0.54 to 1 ug RNA primed by random hexamers. TCRdb called the immunoSEQ multiplex PCR reads again in MiXCR, with one record for every CDR3 protein. The sample holds 120,000 or so distinct CDR3 sequences; just under 95% are singletons and the top ten take about 0.2%. From blood CD8+ and CD4+ T cells, TCR beta sequences were generated. The CD8+ and CD4+ T cells were negatively isolated, with the TEMRA cells enriched by FACS. In the case of this clonotype: Its matching antigen is unknown.

The gene calls are TRBV7-9 and TRBJ1-1, with 7 bases lining up with TRBD1. Sequenced sample: CD8+ T cells from PBMCs. This TCR derives from a human donor with Susac syndrome. This CDR3 reads CASRFQGGSTEAFF. The CDR3 DNA reads TGTGCCAGCAGGTTTCAGGGGGGGAGTACTGAAGCTTTCTTT. Filled out from reference TRBV7-9 and TRBJ1-1, the complete variable domain reads DTGVSQNPRHKITKRGQNVTFRCDPISEHNRLYWYRQTLGQGPEFLTYFQNEAQLEKSRLLSDRFSAERPKGSFSTLEIQRTEQGDSAMYLCASRFQGGSTEAFFGQGTRLTVV.